This T cell receptor (beta chain) comes out of a study of beta chain features in type 1 diabetes. Across the study: Age, gender and cell yields were alike across patients and healthy donors.

One heparinised draw, averaging about 110 mL, was taken per donor. Naive, central memory, regulatory and stem cell-like memory cells within the CD4+ compartment were sorted using CD45RO/CCR7/CD25/CD127/CD95/CD27. Trimming took 1 base from V and 5 from J; bases not matched to a gene: 3. The length of the CDR3 is 14 residues. CDR1 SGHTA and CDR2 FQGNSA come from the germline V gene. Expressed TCRB transcripts were sequenced because the isolated RNA had all been reverse transcribed beforehand. Measured with immunoSEQ multiplex PCR; TCRdb has only the in-frame clones, and not every one. The sample lists some 900,000 clones; roughly 15% were seen once.

The genes are TRBV7-2 and TRBJ2-7; TRBD2 matches at 9 bases. This TCR was sampled from a woman younger than 30 in good health. The material sequenced was naive CD4+ T cells from blood. Here the CDR3 reads CASSLVAGANEQYF. CDR3 DNA: TGTGCCAGCAGCTTAGTAGCGGGAGCTAACGAGCAGTACTTC.